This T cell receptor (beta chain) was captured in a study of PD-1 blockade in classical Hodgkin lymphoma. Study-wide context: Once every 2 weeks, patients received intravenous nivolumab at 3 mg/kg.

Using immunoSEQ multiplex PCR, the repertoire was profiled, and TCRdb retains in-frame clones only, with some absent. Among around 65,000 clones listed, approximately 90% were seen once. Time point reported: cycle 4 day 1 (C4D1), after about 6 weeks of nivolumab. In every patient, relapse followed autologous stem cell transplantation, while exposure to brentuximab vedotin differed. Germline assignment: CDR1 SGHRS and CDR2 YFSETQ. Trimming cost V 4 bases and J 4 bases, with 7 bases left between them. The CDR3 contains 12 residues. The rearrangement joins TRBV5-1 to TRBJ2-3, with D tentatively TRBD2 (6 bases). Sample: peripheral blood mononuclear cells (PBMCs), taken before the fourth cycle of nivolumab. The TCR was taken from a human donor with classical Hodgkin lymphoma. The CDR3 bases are TGCGCCAGCAGCCGGGGGTCAGATACGCAGTATTTT. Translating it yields CASSRGSDTQYF.